The rows below give T cell receptor beta chains drawn from one sample of a study of T-cell reconstitution after alpha-beta-depleted transplantation in children. TCRdb re-called the PCR reads through MiXCR, storing one row per CDR3 protein. The table includes about 250,000 distinct CDR3 sequences, under 30% detected once. Sequencing was performed on PBMCs, mostly from graft donor cells, taken 360 days after TCRalphabeta/CD19-depleted stem cell transplant. The origin of the receptors is a female patient aged 2 to 10 who had a stem cell transplant for congenital amegakaryocytic thrombocytopenia, so the T cells may come from the graft donor. CDR3s include the opening cysteine and the closing phenylalanine or tryptophan. Each record gives: clone size, V gene, CDR3 protein. Where a row states a size, it is once, few, many or the class of an expanded clone; other rows omit it.

>NA|TRBV4-2
CASSPPDRSSYETGELFF
>many|TRBV14
CASSQVGPVRTGELFF
>NA|TRBV28
CASVFWGTQYF
>few|TRBV19
CASSIVAQSTREQYF
>few|TRBV15
CATSGPGLITTGELFF
>NA|TRBV4-2
CASSLRGGQDNEQFF
>few|TRBV4-3
CASSQDQGTGTDTQYF
>NA|TRBV20-1
CSARTGGWGTEAFF
>NA|TRBV12-3/TRBV12-4
CASSAENPYGYTF
>NA|TRBV11-2
CASSFLAGGQETQYF
>NA|TRBV3-1
CASSQGDRGSTGELFF
>many|TRBV2
CASSATGSDTQYF
>NA|TRBV25-1
CASSREYNYGYTF
>NA|TRBV20-1
CSARDPSGDTQYF
>NA|TRBV19
CASIATGFNQPQHF
>few|TRBV11-3
CASSLGTVDSPLHF
>NA|TRBV28
CASTRGQPQHF
>few|TRBV12-3/TRBV12-4
CASSLYPRAQGEAFF
>NA|TRBV12-3/TRBV12-4
CASSGLAGIYNEQFF
>few|TRBV12-3/TRBV12-4
CASSTGTRWETQYF
>many|TRBV12-3/TRBV12-4
CASRMGRGEAFF
>few|TRBV5-1
CASRMVGQGVALETQYF
>NA|TRBV4-3
CASSQGTGLSTEAFF
>NA|TRBV7-9
CASSLRLSIEQFF
>NA|TRBV19
CASSAYRGGGTEAFF
>few|TRBV20-1
CSAPLGTSVRSSYNEQFF